This T cell receptor (beta chain) was recovered during a study of blood T cell repertoires in COVID-19. Whole-study context: Acute and convalescent COVID-19 samples came from the United States, Italy and Spain. In each case, the material was cDNA or gDNA derived from T cells, B-cell-depleted T cells, or PBMCs.

The trim removed 10 bases at V and 5 bases at J, leaving 7 bases unmatched. This CDR3 is built from 13 residues. Germline assignment: CDR1 SNHLY and CDR2 FYNNEI. Per the study methods: Amplified reference gene primers provided the basis for estimating nucleated cell counts. This table comes from immunoSEQ multiplex PCR, and its TCRdb copy is limited to in-frame clones, with some not included. Clone size and V and J calls were adopted from that table, with D and trimming inferred from the DNA. The data show a few hundred thousand clones, around 83% seen once. The V call is TRBV2, the J call TRBJ1-4; 7 nucleotides agree with TRBD1. The TCR was taken from a man aged 40-49 years who had recovered from COVID-19. What was sequenced was peripheral blood. The CDR3 sequence is CAKQGQVNEKLFF. The CDR3, as DNA: TGTGCCAAGCAAGGACAGGTCAATGAAAAACTGTTTTTT.